A single sample gave rise to the 6 T cell receptor beta chains below, sequenced in a study of blood T cell repertoires in COVID-19. Here immunoSEQ multiplex PCR was the method, and the copy in TCRdb shows in-frame clones only, minus some. This sample has 150,000 or so clones, with 75% to 90% found just once. Source material: peripheral blood. The receptors were sampled from a man younger than 35 with COVID-19, enrolled during active disease.

This chain links TRBV6-1 with TRBJ2-7; D may be TRBD1 (5 bases). The CDR3 is 14 amino acids. Trimming shortened V by 3 bases and J by 7 bases, and 16 bases separated the two germline ends. Germline V gives CDR1 MNHNS, CDR2 SASEGT. The CDR3 bases are TGTGCCAGCAGTGAGACAGCCCGCCCTGGGGAGCAGTACTTC. This codes for CASSETARPGEQYF.

This clone was seen only a few times. The chain carries TRBV11-3 and TRBJ2-5; no clear D. The CDR3 loop spans 13 amino acids. With 0 bases removed from V and 5 bases from J, the gap between germline ends came to 7 bases. Germline CDR1 reads SGHNT; CDR2 reads YENEEA. CDR3: CASSLEQWETQYF. CDR3 bases: TGTGCCAGCAGCTTAGAGCAGTGGGAGACCCAGTACTTC.

This chain joins TRBV9 and TRBJ2-7, with unresolved D. Trimming shortened V by 0 bases and J by 3 bases, and 7 bases separated the two germline ends. In germline, CDR1 is SGDLS, CDR2 YYNGEE. CDR3 size: 13 residues. The CDR3 here is CASSVDDNYEQYF. CDR3 DNA: TGTGCCAGCAGCGTAGACGACAACTACGAGCAGTACTTC. The complete variable domain, with remaining parts taken from reference TRBV9 and TRBJ2-7, reads DSGVTQTPKHLITATGQRVTLRCSPRSGDLSVYWYQQSLDQGLQFLIQYYNGEERAKGNILERFSAQQFPDLHSELNLSSLELGDSALYFCASSVDDNYEQYFGPGTRLTVT.

The CDR3 loop is CASSAEILSTHYGYTF. The CDR3 DNA follows: TGTGCCAGCTCAGCCGAGATCCTTAGTACGCACTATGGCTACACCTTC. V gene TRBV18 combines with J gene TRBJ1-2; D gene ambiguous. The CDR3 is 16 amino acids. Germline values: CDR1 KGHSH, CDR2 LQKENI. Trimming took off 5 bases at V and 3 bases at J, with 19 bases between the two ends.

This chain uses TRBV6-2 or TRBV6-3 with TRBJ1-3; 8 bases match TRBD1. J gave up 3 bases and V 5 bases, and 12 bases lay outside the gene matches. CDR1 is MNHEY and CDR2 is SVGEGT in the germline V gene. The CDR3 length is 17 residues. The CDR3, as DNA: TGTGCCAGCAGTCTACATCGGGACAGGCTCCGTGGAAACACCATATATTTT. Encoded protein: CASSLHRDRLRGNTIYF.

This clone was detected once. The chain employs TRBV7-8 and TRBJ2-3, with TRBD2 matching over 10 bases. CDR1 is SGHVS and CDR2 is FQNEAQ in the germline V gene. CDR3 length: 15 residues. With V trimmed by 3 bases and J by 0 bases, 0 bases remained unmatched. The CDR3 DNA follows: TGTGCCAGCAGCTTGGGACTAGCGAGCACAGATACGCAGTATTTT. It codes for CASSLGLASTDTQYF. Supplemented by reference TRBV7-8 and TRBJ2-3, the full variable domain reads GAGVSQSPRYKVAKRGQDVALRCDPISGHVSLFWYQQALGQGPEFLTYFQNEAQLDKSGLPSDRFFAERPEGSVSTLKIQRTQQEDSAVYLCASSLGLASTDTQYFGPGTRLTVL.